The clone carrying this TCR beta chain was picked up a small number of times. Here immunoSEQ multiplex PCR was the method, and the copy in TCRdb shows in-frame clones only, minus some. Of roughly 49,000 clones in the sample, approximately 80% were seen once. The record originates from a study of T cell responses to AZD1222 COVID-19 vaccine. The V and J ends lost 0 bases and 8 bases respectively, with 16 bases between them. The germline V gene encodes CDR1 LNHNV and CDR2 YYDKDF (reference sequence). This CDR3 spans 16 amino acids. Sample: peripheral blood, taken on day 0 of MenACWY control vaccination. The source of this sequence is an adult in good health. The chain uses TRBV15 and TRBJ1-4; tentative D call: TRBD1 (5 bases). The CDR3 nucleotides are TGTGCCACCAGCAGAGATTCGGGTGGGGGATCGGAAAAACTGTTTTTT. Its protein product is CATSRDSGGGSEKLFF.